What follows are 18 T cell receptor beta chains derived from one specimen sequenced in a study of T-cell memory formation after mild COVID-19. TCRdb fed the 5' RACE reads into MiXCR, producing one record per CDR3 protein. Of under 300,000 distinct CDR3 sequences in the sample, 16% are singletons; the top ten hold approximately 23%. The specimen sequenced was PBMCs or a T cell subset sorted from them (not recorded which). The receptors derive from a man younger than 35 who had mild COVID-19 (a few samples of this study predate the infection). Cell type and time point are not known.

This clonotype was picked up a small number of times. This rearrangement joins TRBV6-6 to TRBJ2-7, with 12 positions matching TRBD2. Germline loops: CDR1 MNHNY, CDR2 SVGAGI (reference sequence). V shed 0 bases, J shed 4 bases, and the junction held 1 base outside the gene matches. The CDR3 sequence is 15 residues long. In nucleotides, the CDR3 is TGTGCCAGCAGTTACTCGACTAGCGGGGGTTACGAGCAGTACGTC. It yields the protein CASSYSTSGGYEQYV.

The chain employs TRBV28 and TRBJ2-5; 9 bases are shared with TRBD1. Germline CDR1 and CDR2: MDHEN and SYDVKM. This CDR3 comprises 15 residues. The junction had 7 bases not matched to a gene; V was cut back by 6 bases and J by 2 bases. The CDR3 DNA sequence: TGTGCCAGCAGCACGATCGGGACAGGGCAAGAGACCCAGTACTTC. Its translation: CASSTIGTGQETQYF.

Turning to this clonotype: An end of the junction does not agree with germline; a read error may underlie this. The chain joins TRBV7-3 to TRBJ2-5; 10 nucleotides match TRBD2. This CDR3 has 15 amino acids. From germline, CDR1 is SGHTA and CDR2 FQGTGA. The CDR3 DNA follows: TGTGCCAGCAGCCCTCTAGCGGGGGACCAAGAGACCCGGTACTTC. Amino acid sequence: CASSPLAGDQETRYF.

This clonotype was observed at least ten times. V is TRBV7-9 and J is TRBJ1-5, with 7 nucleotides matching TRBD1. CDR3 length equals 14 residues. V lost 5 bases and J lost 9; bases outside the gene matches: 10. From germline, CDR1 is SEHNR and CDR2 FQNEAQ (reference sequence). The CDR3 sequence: CASSTGTAARPQHF. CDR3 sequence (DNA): TGTGCCAGCAGCACCGGGACAGCGGCCCGGCCCCAGCATTTT.

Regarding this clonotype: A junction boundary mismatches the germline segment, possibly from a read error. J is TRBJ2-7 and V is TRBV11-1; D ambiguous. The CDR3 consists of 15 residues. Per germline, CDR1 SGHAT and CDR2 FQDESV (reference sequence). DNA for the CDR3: TGTGCCAGCAGGTTAGCCGTCTTGAGCTCCTACGAGCAGTACTTC. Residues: CASRLAVLSSYEQYF.

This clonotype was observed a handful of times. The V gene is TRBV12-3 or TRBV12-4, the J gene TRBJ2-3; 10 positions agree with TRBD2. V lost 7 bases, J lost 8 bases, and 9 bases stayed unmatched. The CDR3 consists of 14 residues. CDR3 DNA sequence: TGTGCCAGCACCCCCGGGACTAGCGTCGGTACGCAGTATTTT. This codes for CASTPGTSVGTQYF.

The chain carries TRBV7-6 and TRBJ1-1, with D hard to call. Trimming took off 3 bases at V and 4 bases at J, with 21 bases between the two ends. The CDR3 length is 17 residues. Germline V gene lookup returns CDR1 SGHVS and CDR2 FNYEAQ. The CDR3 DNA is TGTGCCAGCAGCTTCGACGTAAGGACGGTCCCGGGCACTGAAGCTTTCTTT. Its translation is CASSFDVRTVPGTEAFF.

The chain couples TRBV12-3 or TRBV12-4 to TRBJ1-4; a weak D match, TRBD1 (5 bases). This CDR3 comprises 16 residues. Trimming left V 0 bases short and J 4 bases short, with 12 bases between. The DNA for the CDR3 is TGTGCCAGCAGTTTAGCGACCGGGACGGGTAATGAAAAACTGTTTTTT. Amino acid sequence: CASSLATGTGNEKLFF.

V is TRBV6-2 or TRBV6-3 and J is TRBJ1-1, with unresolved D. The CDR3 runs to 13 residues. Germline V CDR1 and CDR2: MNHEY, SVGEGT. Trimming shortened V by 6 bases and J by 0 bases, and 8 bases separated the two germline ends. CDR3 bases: TGTGCCAGCAGCATTCAACTGAACACTGAAGCTTTCTTT. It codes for CASSIQLNTEAFF.

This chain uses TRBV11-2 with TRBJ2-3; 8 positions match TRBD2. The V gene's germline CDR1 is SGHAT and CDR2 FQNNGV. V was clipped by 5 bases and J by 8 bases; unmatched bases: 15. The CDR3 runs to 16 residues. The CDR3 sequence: CASSPNEAGGGGTQYF. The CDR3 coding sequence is TGTGCCAGCAGCCCTAACGAGGCGGGGGGCGGCGGTACGCAGTATTTT.

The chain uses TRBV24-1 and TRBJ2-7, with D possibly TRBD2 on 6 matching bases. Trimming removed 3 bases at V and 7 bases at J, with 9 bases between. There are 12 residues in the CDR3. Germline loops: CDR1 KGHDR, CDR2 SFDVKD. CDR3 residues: CATSDTAGEQYF. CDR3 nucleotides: TGTGCCACCAGTGATACTGCGGGGGAGCAGTACTTC.

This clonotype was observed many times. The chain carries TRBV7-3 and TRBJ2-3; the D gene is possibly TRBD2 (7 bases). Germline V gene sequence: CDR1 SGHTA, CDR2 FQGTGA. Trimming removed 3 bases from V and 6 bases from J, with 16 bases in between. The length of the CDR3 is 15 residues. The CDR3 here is CASSLTDGGADTQYF. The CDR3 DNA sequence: TGTGCCAGCAGCTTGACCGATGGGGGGGCGGATACGCAGTATTTT. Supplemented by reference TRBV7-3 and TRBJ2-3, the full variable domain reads GAGVSQTPSNKVTEKGKYVELRCDPISGHTALYWYRQSLGQGPEFLIYFQGTGAADDSGLPNDRFFAVRPEGSVSTLKIQRTERGDSAVYLCASSLTDGGADTQYFGPGTRLTVL.

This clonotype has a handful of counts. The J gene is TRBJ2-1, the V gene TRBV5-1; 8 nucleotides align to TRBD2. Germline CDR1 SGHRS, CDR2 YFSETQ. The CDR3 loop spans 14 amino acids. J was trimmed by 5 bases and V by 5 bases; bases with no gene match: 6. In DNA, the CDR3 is TGCGCCAGCAGTTTCCGGGGGGGGAACAATGAGCAGTTCTTC. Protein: CASSFRGGNNEQFF.

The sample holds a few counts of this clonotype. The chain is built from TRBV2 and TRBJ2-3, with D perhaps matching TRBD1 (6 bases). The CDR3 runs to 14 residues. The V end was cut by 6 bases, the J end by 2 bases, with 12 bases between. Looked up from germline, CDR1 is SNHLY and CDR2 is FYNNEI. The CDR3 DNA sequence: TGTGCCAGCAGAAAGGGGGAGCCCACAGATACGCAGTATTTT. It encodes CASRKGEPTDTQYF. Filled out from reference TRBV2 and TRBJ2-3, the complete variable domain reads EPEVTQTPSHQVTQMGQEVILRCVPISNHLYFYWYRQILGQKVEFLVSFYNNEISEKSEIFDDQFSVERPDGSNFTLKIRSTKLEDSAMYFCASRKGEPTDTQYFGPGTRLTVL.

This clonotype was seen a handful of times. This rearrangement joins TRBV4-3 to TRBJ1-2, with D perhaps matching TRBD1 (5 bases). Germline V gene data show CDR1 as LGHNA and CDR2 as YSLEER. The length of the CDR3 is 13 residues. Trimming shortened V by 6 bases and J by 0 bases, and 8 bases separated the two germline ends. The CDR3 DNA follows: TGCGCCAGCAGACAGGACGCTAACTATGGCTACACCTTC. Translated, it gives CASRQDANYGYTF.

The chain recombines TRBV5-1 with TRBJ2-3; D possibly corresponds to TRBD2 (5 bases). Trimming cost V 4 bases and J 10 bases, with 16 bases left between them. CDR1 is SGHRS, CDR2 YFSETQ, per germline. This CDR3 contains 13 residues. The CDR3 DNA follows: TGCGCCAGCAGCGGGAGCGACCGTACCGCGCAGTATTTT. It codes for CASSGSDRTAQYF.

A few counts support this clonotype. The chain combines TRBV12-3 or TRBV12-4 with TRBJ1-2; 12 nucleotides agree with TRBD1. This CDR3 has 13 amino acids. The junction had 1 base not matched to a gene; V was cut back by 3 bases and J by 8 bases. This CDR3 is CASSFGTGGGYTF. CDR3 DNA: TGTGCCAGCAGTTTCGGGACAGGGGGCGGCTACACCTTC.

The CDR3 protein is CASSQDSKNTEAFF. CDR3 DNA sequence: TGCGCCAGCAGCCAAGATTCTAAGAACACTGAAGCTTTCTTT. The genes are TRBV4-3 and TRBJ1-1, with no clear D. V was pared by 0 bases and J by 1 base, with 6 bases between. From germline, CDR1 is LGHNA and CDR2 YSLEER. The CDR3 runs 14 residues.